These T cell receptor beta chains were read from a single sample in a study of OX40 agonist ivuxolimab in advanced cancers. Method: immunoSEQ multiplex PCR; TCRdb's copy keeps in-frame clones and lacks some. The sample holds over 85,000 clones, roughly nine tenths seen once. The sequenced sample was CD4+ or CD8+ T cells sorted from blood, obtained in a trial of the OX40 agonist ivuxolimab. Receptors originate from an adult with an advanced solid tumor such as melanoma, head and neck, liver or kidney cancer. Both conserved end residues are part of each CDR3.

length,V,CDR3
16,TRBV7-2,CASSLVGQERTDTQYF
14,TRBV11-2,CASTTGLAKNIQYF
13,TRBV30,CAWNPTGFYTQYF
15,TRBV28,CATYRGLVFTETQYF
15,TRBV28,CASSLVPETGEKLFF
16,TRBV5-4,CASSQELAGTTGELFF
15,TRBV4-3,CASSQEPDKAYEQYF
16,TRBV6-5,CASSYSTQLRNSPLHF
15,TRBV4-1,CASSLRDRDNYGYTF
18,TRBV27,CASSHRGGTSGRVDTQYF
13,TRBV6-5,CASSSSYNSPLHF
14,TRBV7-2,CASSLGLAPNEQFF
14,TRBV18,CASSAGTGTSPLHF
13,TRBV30,CAWSGEGDQPQHF
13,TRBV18,CASSPSARDTQYF
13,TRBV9,CASSVEVQETQYF
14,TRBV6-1,CASSWDRETDTQYF
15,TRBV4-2,CASSQVSGGTDTQYF
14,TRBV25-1,CASSTRGLSNIQYF
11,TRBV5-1,CASSVTGTEYF
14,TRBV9,CASSVDITSYEQYF
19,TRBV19,CASKRGDKGVLAGNNEQFF
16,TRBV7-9,CASSLITGLRDEKLFF
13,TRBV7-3,CASPRGGYQPQHF
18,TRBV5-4,CASSPGLAGPSSGNEQFF
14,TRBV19,CASSMGLTNSPLHF
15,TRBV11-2,CASSLDREGGQPQHF
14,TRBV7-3,CASSSRQGPDTQYF
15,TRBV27,CASSSPGTVYNEQFF
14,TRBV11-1,CASSLALDGSGYTF
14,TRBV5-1,CASSPGAPNTEAFF
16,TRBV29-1,CSVSSGSVSLWDTQYF
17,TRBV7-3,CASSSPGTGRGANVLTF
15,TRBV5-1,CASSLGTVSTDTQYF
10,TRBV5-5,CASSLGCAFF
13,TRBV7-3,CASSLGAQETQYF
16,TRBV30,CAWRGVASANTGELFF
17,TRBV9,CASSVGLAGDEGGELFF
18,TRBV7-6,CASSLGVGVGSGANVLTF
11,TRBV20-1,CSAKTGDEAFF